Listed here are 10 T cell receptor beta chains from one sample, sequenced in a study of CD8+ T cells in alopecia areata. Extracted RNA was reverse transcribed into cDNA, the sequencing template. Only in-frame clones appear in the TCRdb table, and some are missing; sequencing was by immunoSEQ multiplex PCR. The sample holds some 180,000 clones; 40% to 65% are singletons and the top ten take 9.5% to 14%. Specified treatment: oral pan-JAK inhibitor, 5-10 mg twice daily. The sequencing used CD8+ T cells sorted from blood, collected at week 24, from a patient treated with tofacitinib. Receptors were obtained from a human donor with alopecia areata.

The rearrangement links TRBV6-6 to TRBJ1-2; tentative D call: TRBD1 (6 bases). Trimming removed 7 bases from V and 6 bases from J, with 18 bases in between. Germline loops: CDR1 MNHNY, CDR2 SVGAGI (reference sequence). The CDR3 covers 14 residues. The CDR3 sequence is CASKMPGHYDGYTF. The CDR3 nucleotides are TGTGCCAGCAAAATGCCGGGACATTATGATGGCTACACCTTC.

In this sample, this clone turned up a few times. The chain recombines TRBV15 with TRBJ1-5; 8 bases line up with TRBD1. After removal of 3 bases from V and 0 bases from J, the junction contained 1 base not matched to a gene. The germline gives CDR1 LNHNV, CDR2 YYDKDF (reference sequence). This CDR3 contains 15 residues. CDR3 nucleotides: TGTGCCACCAGCAGGCAGGGGGCTAGCAATCAGCCCCAGCATTTT. The encoded protein is CATSRQGASNQPQHF.

There are a few counts of this clone. The J gene is TRBJ1-5, the V gene TRBV27; possibly TRBD1 for D (5 bases). Germline-derived CDR1 and CDR2 are MNHEY and SMNVEV (reference sequence). The CDR3 contains 15 residues. The V gene lost 6 bases and the J gene lost 3 bases, with 15 bases spanning the gap. This chain's CDR3 is CASRDGDRANQPQHF. CDR3 in DNA: TGTGCCAGCAGGGATGGCGACAGAGCCAATCAGCCCCAGCATTTT.

This chain joins TRBV5-5 and TRBJ2-7; possibly TRBD2 for D (6 bases). The CDR3 totals 14 residues. Germline CDR1 SGHKS, CDR2 YYEKEE (reference sequence). V was cut by 2 bases and J by 5 bases, with 14 bases left in between. The CDR3 spells CASSLGGSWDEQYF. The DNA of the CDR3 is TGTGCCAGCAGCTTAGGAGGGTCGTGGGACGAGCAGTACTTC.

J is TRBJ2-4 and V is TRBV5-1; D ambiguous. The CDR3 covers 14 residues. Germline lookup yields CDR1 SGHRS and CDR2 YFSETQ. V lost 3 bases and J lost 2, with 9 bases in between. The CDR3 reads CASSSTASKNIQYF. For the CDR3, the DNA is TGCGCCAGCAGCTCTACAGCGTCCAAAAACATTCAGTACTTC.

This chain connects TRBV5-6 to TRBJ2-7; TRBD1 matches 12 bases. Germline CDR1 is SGHDT and CDR2 is YYEEEE. Losses at the gene ends were 4 bases for V and 3 bases for J; bases not matched to a gene: 8. This CDR3 comprises 16 residues. The CDR3 region is CASSPAGTGGVYEQYF. The CDR3 coding sequence is TGTGCCAGCAGCCCCGCCGGGACAGGGGGCGTCTACGAGCAGTACTTC.

The chain couples TRBV27 to TRBJ1-2; D ambiguous. The CDR3 has 13 amino acids. Trimming took 2 bases from V and 6 from J, leaving 10 bases between them. Per germline, CDR1 MNHEY and CDR2 SMNVEV (reference sequence). This CDR3 is CASSLNGMHGYTF. For the CDR3, the DNA is TGTGCCAGCAGTTTAAACGGAATGCATGGCTACACCTTC.

The genes are TRBV7-2 and TRBJ2-3, with 10 bases fitting TRBD2. Germline loops: CDR1 SGHTA, CDR2 FQGNSA. The CDR3 loop spans 16 amino acids. J was trimmed by 5 bases and V by 1 base; bases with no gene match: 6. CDR3 residues: CASSLERGGREDTQYF. CDR3 sequence (DNA): TGTGCCAGCAGCTTAGAGCGGGGGGGCCGAGAAGATACGCAGTATTTT.

In its sample, this clone was seen a few times. The gene calls are TRBV5-1 and TRBJ2-3; 11 bases agree with TRBD2. The V segment lost 0 bases and the J segment 1 base; nucleotides outside the gene matches: 16. From germline, CDR1 is SGHRS and CDR2 YFSETQ. This CDR3 has 21 residues. The CDR3 sequence: CASSLEWISGGADGGTDTQYF. The CDR3 nucleotides are TGCGCCAGCAGCTTGGAGTGGATTAGCGGGGGGGCCGATGGAGGCACAGATACGCAGTATTTT.

This clone was seen only a few times. CDR3 region: CASSDSLNTEAFF. Written as DNA, the CDR3 is TGTGCCAGCTCGGACAGCTTGAACACTGAAGCTTTCTTT. The chain links TRBV19 to TRBJ1-1, with D perhaps TRBD1 (6 bases). Trimming left V 9 bases short and J 0 bases short, with 11 bases between. The CDR3 has 13 amino acids. Looked up from germline, CDR1 is LNHDA and CDR2 is SQIVND (reference sequence).